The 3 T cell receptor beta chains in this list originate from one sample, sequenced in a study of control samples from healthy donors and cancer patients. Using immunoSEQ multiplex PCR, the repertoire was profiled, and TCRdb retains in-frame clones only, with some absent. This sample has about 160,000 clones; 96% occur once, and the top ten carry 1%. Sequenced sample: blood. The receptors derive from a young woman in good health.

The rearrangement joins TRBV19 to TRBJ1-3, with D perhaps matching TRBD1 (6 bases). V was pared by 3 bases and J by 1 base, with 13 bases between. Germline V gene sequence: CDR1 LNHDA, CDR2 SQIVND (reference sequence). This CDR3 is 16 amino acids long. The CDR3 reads CASSILTGGSGNTIYF. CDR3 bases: TGTGCCAGTAGTATCCTGACAGGCGGTTCTGGAAACACCATATATTTT.

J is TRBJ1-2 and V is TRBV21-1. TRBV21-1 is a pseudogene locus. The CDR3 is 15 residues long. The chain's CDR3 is CASSKEGGLFNGYTF. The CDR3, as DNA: TGTGCCAGCAGCAAAGAGGGGGGATTGTTCAATGGCTACACCTTC.

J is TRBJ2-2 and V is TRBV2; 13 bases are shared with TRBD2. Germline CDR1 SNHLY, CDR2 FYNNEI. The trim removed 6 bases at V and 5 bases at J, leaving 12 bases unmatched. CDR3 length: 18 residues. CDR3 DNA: TGTGCCAGCAGAGTCCCGGGACTAGCGGGGAGTGGAACCGGGGAGCTGTTTTTT. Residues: CASRVPGLAGSGTGELFF.